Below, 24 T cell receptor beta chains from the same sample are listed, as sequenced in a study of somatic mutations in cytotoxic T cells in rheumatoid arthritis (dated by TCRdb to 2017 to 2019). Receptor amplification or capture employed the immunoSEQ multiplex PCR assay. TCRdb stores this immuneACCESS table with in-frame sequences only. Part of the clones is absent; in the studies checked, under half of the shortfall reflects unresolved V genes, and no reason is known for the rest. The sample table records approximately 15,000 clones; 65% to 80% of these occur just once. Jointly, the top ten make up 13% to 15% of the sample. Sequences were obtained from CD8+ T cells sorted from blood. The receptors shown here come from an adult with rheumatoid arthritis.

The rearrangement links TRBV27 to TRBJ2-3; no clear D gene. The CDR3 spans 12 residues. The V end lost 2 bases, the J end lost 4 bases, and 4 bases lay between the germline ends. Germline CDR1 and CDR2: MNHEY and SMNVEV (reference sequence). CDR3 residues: CASSLVADTQYF. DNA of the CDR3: TGTGCCAGCAGTTTAGTGGCAGATACGCAGTATTTT.

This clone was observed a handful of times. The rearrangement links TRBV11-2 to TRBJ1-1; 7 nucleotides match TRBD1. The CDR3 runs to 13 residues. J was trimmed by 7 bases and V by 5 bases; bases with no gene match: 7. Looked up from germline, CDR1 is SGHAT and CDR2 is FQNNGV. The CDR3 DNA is TGTGCCAGCAGCCGAGGGGGCGGCAGTGAAGCTTTCTTT. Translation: CASSRGGGSEAFF.

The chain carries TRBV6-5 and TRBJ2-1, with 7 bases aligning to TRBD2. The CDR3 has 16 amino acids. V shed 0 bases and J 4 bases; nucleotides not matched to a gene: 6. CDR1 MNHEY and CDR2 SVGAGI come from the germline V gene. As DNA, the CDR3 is TGTGCCAGCAGTTACTCAGGACTAGATGCTTACAATGAGCAGTTCTTC. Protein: CASSYSGLDAYNEQFF.

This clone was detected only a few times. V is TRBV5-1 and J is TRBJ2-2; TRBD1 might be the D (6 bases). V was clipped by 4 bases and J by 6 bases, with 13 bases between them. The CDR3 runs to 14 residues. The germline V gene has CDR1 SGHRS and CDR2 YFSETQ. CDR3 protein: CASSRGGEAGELFF. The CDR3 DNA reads TGCGCCAGCAGCCGAGGGGGTGAGGCCGGGGAGCTGTTTTTT. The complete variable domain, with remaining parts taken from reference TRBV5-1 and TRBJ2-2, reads KAGVTQTPRYLIKTRGQQVTLSCSPISGHRSVSWYQQTPGQGLQFLFEYFSETQRNKGNFPGRFSGRQFSNSRSEMNVSTLELGDSALYLCASSRGGEAGELFFGEGSRLTVL.

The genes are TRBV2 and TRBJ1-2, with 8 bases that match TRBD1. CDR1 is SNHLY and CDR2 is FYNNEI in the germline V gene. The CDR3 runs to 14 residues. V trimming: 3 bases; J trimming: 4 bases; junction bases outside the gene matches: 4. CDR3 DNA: TGTGCCAGCAGTGACGGACAGGGAAGCTATGGCTACACCTTC. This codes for CASSDGQGSYGYTF.

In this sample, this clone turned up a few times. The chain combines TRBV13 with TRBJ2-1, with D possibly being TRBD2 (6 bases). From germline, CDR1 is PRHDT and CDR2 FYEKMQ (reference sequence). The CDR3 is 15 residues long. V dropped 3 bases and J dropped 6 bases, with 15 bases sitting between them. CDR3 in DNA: TGTGCCAGCAGCTTCCCCTCGGGAGTTTTCAATGAGCAGTTCTTC. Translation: CASSFPSGVFNEQFF. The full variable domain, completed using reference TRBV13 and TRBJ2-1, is AAGVIQSPRHLIKEKRETATLKCYPIPRHDTVYWYQQGPGQDPQFLISFYEKMQSDKGSIPDRFSAQQFSDYHSELNMSSLELGDSALYFCASSFPSGVFNEQFFGPGTRLTVL.

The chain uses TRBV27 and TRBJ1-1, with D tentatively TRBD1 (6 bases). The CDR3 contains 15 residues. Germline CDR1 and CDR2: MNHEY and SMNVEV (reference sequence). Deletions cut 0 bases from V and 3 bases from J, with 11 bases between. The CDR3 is CASSLSGRGYTEAFF. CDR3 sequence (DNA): TGTGCCAGCAGTTTATCTGGGAGGGGGTACACTGAAGCTTTCTTT.

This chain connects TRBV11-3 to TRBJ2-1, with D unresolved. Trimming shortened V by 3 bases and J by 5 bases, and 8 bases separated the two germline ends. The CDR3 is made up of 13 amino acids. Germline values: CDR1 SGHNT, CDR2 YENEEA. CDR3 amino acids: CASSLMGHNEQFF. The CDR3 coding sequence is TGTGCCAGCAGCTTGATGGGCCACAATGAGCAGTTCTTC.

CDR3 sequence reads: CASRNPGSTGELFF. CDR3 DNA sequence: TGTGCCAGCAGGAACCCGGGCTCCACCGGGGAGCTGTTTTTT. The chain employs TRBV6-5 and TRBJ2-2; D uncertain. The CDR3 runs 14 residues. The germline gives CDR1 MNHEY, CDR2 SVGAGI. The V end was cut by 6 bases, the J end by 4 bases, with 12 bases between.

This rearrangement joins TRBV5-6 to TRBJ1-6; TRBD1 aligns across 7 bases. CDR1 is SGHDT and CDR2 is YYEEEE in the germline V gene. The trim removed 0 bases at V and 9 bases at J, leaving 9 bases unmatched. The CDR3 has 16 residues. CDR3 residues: CASSLAHRGTSSPLHF. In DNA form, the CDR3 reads TGTGCCAGCAGCTTGGCCCACAGGGGCACTTCTTCACCCCTCCACTTT.

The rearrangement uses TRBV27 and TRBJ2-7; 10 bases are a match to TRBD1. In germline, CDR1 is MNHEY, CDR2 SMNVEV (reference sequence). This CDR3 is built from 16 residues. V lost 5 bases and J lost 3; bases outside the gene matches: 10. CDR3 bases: TGTGCCAGCAGTCCTAGACAGGGGGCGGGAGTCTACGAGCAGTACTTC. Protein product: CASSPRQGAGVYEQYF.

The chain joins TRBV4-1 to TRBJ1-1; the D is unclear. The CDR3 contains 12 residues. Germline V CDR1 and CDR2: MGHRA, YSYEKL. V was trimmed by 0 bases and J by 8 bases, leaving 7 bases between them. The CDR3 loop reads CASSQDLDEAFF. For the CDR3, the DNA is TGCGCCAGCAGCCAAGATCTAGACGAAGCTTTCTTT.

The CDR3 DNA is TGTGCCATCAGTGAGGTGAGGTCAGAGATAACTGAAGCTTTCTTT. It translates to CAISEVRSEITEAFF. The chain is built from TRBV10-3 and TRBJ1-1; D gene uncertain. CDR1 ENHRY and CDR2 SYGVKD come from the germline V gene. This CDR3 spans 15 amino acids. V lost 2 bases and J lost 5, with 15 bases in between.

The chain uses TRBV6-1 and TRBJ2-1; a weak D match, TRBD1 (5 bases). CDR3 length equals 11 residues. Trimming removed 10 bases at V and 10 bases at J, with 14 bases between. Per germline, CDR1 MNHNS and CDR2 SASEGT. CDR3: CATAGIYEQFF. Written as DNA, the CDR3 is TGTGCCACCGCAGGGATTTACGAGCAGTTCTTC.

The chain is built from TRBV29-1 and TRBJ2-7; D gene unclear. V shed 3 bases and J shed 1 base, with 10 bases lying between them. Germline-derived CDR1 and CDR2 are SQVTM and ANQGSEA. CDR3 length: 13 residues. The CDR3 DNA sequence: TGCAGCGTTGAGTCAGGCGAATCCTACGAGCAGTACTTC. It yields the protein CSVESGESYEQYF.

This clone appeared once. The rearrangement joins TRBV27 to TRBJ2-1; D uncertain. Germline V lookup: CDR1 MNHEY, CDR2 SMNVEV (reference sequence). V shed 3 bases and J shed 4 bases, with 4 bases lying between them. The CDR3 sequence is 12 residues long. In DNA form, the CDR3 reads TGTGCCAGCAGTTTTGGGTACAATGAGCAGTTCTTC. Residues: CASSFGYNEQFF.

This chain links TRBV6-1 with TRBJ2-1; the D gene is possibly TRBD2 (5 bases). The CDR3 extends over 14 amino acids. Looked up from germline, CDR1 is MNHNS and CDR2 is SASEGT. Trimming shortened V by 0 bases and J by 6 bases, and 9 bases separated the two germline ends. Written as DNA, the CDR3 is TGTGCCAGCAGTGAAGCGCTTCGGGGCAATGAGCAGTTCTTC. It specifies CASSEALRGNEQFF.

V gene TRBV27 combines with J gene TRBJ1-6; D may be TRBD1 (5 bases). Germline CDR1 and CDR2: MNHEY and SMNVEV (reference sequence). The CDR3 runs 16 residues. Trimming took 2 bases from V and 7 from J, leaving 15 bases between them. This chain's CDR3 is CASSLGAGAGNSPLHF. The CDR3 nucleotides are TGTGCCAGCAGTTTAGGGGCCGGAGCTGGCAATTCACCCCTCCACTTT.

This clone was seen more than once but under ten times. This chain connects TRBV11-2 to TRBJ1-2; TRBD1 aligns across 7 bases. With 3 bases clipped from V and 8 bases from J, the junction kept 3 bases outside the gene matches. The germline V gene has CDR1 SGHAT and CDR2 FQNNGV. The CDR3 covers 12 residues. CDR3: CASSLTGYGYTF. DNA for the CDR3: TGTGCCAGCAGCTTGACAGGGTACGGCTACACCTTC.

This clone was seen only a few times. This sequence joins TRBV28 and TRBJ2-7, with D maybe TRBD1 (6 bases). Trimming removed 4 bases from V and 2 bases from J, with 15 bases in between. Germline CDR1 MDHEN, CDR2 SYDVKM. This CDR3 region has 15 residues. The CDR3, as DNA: TGTGCCAGCAGTTCCCGGATCAGGGGAACCTACGAGCAGTACTTC. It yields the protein CASSSRIRGTYEQYF.

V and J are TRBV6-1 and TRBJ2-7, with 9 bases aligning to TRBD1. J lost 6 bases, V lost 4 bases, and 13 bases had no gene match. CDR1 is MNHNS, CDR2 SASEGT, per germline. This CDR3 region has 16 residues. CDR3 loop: CASSGSNGTGLIEQYF. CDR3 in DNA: TGTGCCAGCAGTGGTTCTAACGGGACAGGGCTGATCGAGCAGTACTTC.

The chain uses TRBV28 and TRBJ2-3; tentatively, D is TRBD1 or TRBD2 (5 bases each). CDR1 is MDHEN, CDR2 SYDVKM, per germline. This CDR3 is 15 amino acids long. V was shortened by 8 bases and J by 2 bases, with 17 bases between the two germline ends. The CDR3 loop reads CASGDGVVDTDTQYF. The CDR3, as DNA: TGTGCCAGCGGGGACGGGGTGGTGGACACAGATACGCAGTATTTT.

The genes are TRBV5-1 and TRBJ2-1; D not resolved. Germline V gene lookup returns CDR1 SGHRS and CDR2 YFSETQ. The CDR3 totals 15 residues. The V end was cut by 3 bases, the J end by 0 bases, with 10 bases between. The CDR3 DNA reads TGCGCCAGCAGCTCGGTAGCACACTCCTACAATGAGCAGTTCTTC. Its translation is CASSSVAHSYNEQFF. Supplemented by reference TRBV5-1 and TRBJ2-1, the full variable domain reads KAGVTQTPRYLIKTRGQQVTLSCSPISGHRSVSWYQQTPGQGLQFLFEYFSETQRNKGNFPGRFSGRQFSNSRSEMNVSTLELGDSALYLCASSSVAHSYNEQFFGPGTRLTVL.

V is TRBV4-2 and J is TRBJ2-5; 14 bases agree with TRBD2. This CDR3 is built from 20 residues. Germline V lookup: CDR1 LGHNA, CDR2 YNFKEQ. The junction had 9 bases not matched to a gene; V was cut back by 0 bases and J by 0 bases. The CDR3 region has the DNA TGTGCCAGCAGCCAAGAATACGGGACTAGCGGGGGAGGGTACCAAGAGACCCAGTACTTC. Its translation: CASSQEYGTSGGGYQETQYF.